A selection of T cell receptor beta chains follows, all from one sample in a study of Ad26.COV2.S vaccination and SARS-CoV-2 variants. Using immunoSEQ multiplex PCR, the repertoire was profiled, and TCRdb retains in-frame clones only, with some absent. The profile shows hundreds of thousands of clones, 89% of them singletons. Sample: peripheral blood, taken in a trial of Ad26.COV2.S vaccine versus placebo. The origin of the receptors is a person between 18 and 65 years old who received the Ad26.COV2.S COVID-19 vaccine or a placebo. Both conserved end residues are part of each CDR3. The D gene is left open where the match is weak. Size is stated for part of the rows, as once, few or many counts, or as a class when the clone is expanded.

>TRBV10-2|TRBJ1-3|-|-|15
TGCGCCAGCACTGCAACAGGGAGCTCTGGAAACACCATATATTTT
CASTATGSSGNTIYF
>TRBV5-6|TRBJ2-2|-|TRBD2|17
TGTGCCAGCAGCCGTAGGAAGACTAGCGGGAAGGCCGGGGAGCTGTTTTTT
CASSRRKTSGKAGELFF
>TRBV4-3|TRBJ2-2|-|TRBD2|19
TGCGCCAGCAGCCGAGAACTAGCGGGGGGCCCTACCAACACCGGGGAGCTGTTTTTT
CASSRELAGGPTNTGELFF
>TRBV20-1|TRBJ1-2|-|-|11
TGCAGTGCTAGTCGGGGGAACGGCTACACCTTC
CSASRGNGYTF
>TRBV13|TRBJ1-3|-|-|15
TGTGCCAGCAGCACGGACCCGAGCTCTGGAAACACCATATATTTT
CASSTDPSSGNTIYF
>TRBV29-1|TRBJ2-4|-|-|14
TGCAGCGTTGTTGGGACGGGGAACAAAAACATTCAGTACTTC
CSVVGTGNKNIQYF
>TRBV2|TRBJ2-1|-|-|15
TGTGCCAGCACCCAAGCGCTCCCATCATACAATGAGCAGTTCTTC
CASTQALPSYNEQFF
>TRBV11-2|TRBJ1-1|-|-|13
TGTGCCAGCAGCCCGACAGGTGTGACTGAAGCTTTCTTT
CASSPTGVTEAFF
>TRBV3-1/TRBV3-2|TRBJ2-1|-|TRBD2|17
TGTGCCAGCAGCCTTAGTTTGCCGGGGGGTGCCTGGGATGAGCAGTTCTTC
CASSLSLPGGAWDEQFF
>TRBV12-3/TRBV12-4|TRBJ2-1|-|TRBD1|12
TGTGCCAGCAGGCGGACAGGGAATGAGCAGTTCTTC
CASRRTGNEQFF
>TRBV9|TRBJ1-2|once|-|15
TGTGCCAGCAGCGTCCAGGGCCACTCTAACTATGGCTACACCTTC
CASSVQGHSNYGYTF
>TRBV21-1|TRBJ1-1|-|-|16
TGTGCCAGCAGCCAAGAGGGGGGACAGGGGCACCCTGAAGCTTTCTTT
CASSQEGGQGHPEAFF
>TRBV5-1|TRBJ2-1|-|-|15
TGCGCCAGCAGGCAGGAGACTAGTAACGACAATGAGCAGTTCTTC
CASRQETSNDNEQFF
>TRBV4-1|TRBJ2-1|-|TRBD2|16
TGCGCCAGCAGCCTTAGGCTAGCGGGGGGTTACAATGAGCAGTTCTTC
CASSLRLAGGYNEQFF
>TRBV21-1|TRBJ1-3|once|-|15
TGTGCCGCCGTGACGGATACCAGCTCTGGAAACACCATATATTTT
CAAVTDTSSGNTIYF
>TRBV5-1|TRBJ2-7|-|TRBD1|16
TGCGCCAGCAGCTCCACCAACGGACAGGGGGTCCACGAGCAGTACTTC
CASSSTNGQGVHEQYF
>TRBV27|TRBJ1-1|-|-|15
TGTGCCAGCAGTTCTTTGGGACACTTGAACACTGAAGCTTTCTTT
CASSSLGHLNTEAFF
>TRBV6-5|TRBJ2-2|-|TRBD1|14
TGTGCCAGCAGTTACGACAGGGTGGCCGGGGAGCTGTTTTTT
CASSYDRVAGELFF
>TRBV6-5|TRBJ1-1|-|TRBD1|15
TGTGCCAGCAGTTACGGCGGACAGGTGAACACTGAAGCTTTCTTT
CASSYGGQVNTEAFF
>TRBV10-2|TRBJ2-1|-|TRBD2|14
TGCGCCAGCAGGCGGACTAGCGACTACAATGAGCAGTTCTTC
CASRRTSDYNEQFF
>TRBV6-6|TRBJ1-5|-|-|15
TGTGCCAGCTGTCATAAGAGCCTGAGCAATCAGCCCCAGCATTTT
CASCHKSLSNQPQHF
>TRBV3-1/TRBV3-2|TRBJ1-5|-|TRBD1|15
TGTGCCAGCAGCCAAAGCACAGGGGGAAATCAGCCCCAGCATTTT
CASSQSTGGNQPQHF
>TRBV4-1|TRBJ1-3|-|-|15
TGCGCCAGCAGCCTCCTGACCAGCTCTGGAAACACCATATATTTT
CASSLLTSSGNTIYF
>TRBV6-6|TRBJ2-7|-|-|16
TGTGCCAGCAGCCCTAGGACAGCCTCCCTCTCCTACGAGCAGTACTTC
CASSPRTASLSYEQYF
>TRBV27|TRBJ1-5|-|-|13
TGTGCCAGCAGTTTTTGGGGGAACCAGCCCCAGCATTTT
CASSFWGNQPQHF
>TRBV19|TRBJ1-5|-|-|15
TGTGCCAGTAGTATACCCCCTGGGGAGGGCCAGCCCCAGCATTTT
CASSIPPGEGQPQHF
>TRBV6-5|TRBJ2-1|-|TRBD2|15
TGTGCCAGCAGTTTACTTCCGGGACTAGTTAATGAGCAGTTCTTC
CASSLLPGLVNEQFF
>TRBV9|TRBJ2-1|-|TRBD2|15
TGTGCCAGCAGCGCCTCCCTAGCGGGAGTTAATGAGCAGTTCTTC
CASSASLAGVNEQFF
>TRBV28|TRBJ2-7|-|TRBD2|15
TGTGCCAGCAGTTCCCCTACTAGCGGAACCTACGAGCAGTACTTC
CASSSPTSGTYEQYF
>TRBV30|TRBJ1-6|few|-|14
TGTGCCTGGAGTGTAACCGGGAATGTTTCACCCCTCCACTTT
CAWSVTGNVSPLHF
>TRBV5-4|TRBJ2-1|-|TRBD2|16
TGTGCCAGCAGCGGAATACTAGCGGGAGGGTACAATGAGCAGTTCTTC
CASSGILAGGYNEQFF
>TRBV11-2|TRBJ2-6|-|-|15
TGTGCCAGCAGCTTCACAGGGCGAGGGGCCAACGTCCTGACTTTC
CASSFTGRGANVLTF
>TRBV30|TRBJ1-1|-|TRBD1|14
TGTGCCTGGAGATGGGGACAGGGGCGCACTGAAGCTTTCTTT
CAWRWGQGRTEAFF
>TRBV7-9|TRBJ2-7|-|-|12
TGTGCCAGCAGCTTAGGCGCGCTCGAGCAGTACTTC
CASSLGALEQYF
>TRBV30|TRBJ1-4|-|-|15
TGTGCCTGGAGTGTACGACTGTCCTATAATGAAAAACTGTTTTTT
CAWSVRLSYNEKLFF
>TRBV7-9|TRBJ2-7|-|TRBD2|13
TGTGCCAGCAGCCGACCGGGGGGATACGAGCAGTACTTC
CASSRPGGYEQYF
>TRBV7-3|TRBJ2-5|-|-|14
TGTGCCAGCAGCTTAAACCCAGGGCAAGAGACCCAGTACTTC
CASSLNPGQETQYF
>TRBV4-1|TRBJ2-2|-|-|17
TGCGCCAGCAGCCACGCCTGGGGGGGGCGCAGCACCGGGGAGCTGTTTTTT
CASSHAWGGRSTGELFF
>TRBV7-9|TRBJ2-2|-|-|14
TGTGCCAGCACTGGTAGAGCGAACACCGGGGAGCTGTTTTTT
CASTGRANTGELFF
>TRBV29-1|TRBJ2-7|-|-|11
TGCAGCGCCGGCGGGGCAATCGAGCAGTACTTC
CSAGGAIEQYF
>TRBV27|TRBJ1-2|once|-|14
TGTGCCAGCAGTTTTAACAGGGCAAACTATGGCTACACCTTC
CASSFNRANYGYTF
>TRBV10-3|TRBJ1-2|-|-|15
TGTGCCATCAGTGAGAGTTACCAGCCTAACTATGGCTACACCTTC
CAISESYQPNYGYTF
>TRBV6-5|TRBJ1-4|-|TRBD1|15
TGTGCCAGCAGAACAAACAGGGGAGGGAGTGAAAAACTGTTTTTT
CASRTNRGGSEKLFF
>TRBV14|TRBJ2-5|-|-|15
TGTGCCAGCAGCCTGGGAGGATTGTTCCAAGAGACCCAGTACTTC
CASSLGGLFQETQYF
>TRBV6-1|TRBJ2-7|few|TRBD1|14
TGTGCCAGCATAAAGGGACAGGGGGTATACGAGCAGTACTTC
CASIKGQGVYEQYF
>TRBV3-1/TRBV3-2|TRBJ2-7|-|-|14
TGTGCCAGCAGCCTCCAGGGGAATAGCTACGAGCAGTACTTC
CASSLQGNSYEQYF
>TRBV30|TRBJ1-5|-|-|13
TGTGCCTGGTCACAGGGCTGGAATCAGCCCCAGCATTTT
CAWSQGWNQPQHF
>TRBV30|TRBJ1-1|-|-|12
TGTGCCTGGAGGTTGGGGAACACTGAAGCTTTCTTT
CAWRLGNTEAFF
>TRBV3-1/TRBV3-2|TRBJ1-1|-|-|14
TGTGCCAGCAGCCAAGGGGCAGGGAACACTGAAGCTTTCTTT
CASSQGAGNTEAFF
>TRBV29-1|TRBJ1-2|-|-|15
TGCAGCGACCATCGAGACCTCACGGGAGACTATGGCTACACCTTC
CSDHRDLTGDYGYTF
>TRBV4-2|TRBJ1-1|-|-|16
TGTGCCAGCAGCCAAGTCGAAGGGTATATGAACACTGAAGCTTTCTTT
CASSQVEGYMNTEAFF
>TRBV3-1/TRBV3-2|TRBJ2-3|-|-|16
TGTGCCAGCAGCCATTCTGGACTGGCTAGCACAGATACGCAGTATTTT
CASSHSGLASTDTQYF
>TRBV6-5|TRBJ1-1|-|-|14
TGTGCCAGCAGTCCTGACAGTCTGAACACTGAAGCTTTCTTT
CASSPDSLNTEAFF
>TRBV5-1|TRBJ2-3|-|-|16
TGCGCCAGCAGCTTGAGTTCTCTACTCTTCACAGATACGCAGTATTTT
CASSLSSLLFTDTQYF
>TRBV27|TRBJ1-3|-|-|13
TGTGCCAGCAGCCTGTTTGAGGGAAACACCATATATTTT
CASSLFEGNTIYF
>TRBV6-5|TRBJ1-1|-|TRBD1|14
TGTGCCAGCGCTCCGGGGACAGGGATCACTGAAGCTTTCTTT
CASAPGTGITEAFF
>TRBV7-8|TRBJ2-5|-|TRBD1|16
TGTGCCAGCAGCTTAGGTGCGGGACAGGGGGGTGAGACCCAGTACTTC
CASSLGAGQGGETQYF
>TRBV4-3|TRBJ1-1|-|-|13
TGCGCCAGCAGCCAAGAGGGACGGACTGAAGCTTTCTTT
CASSQEGRTEAFF
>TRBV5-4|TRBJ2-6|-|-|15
TGTGCCAGCAGCCCGATCTCCCCTGGGGCCAACGTCCTGACTTTC
CASSPISPGANVLTF